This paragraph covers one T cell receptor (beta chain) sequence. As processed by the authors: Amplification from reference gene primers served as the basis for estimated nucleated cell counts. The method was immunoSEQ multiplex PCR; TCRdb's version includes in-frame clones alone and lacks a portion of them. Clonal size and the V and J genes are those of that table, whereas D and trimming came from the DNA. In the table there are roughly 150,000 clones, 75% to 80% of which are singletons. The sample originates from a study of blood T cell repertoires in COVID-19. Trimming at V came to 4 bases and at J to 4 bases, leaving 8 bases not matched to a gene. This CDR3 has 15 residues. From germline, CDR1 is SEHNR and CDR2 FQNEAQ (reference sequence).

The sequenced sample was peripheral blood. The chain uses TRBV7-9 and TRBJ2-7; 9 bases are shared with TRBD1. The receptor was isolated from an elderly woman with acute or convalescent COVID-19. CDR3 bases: TGTGCCAGCAGCTCATACGGGACAGGGCAGTACGAGCAGTACTTC. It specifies CASSSYGTGQYEQYF.